This T cell receptor beta chain appears in the sequencing data of a study of tumor-infiltrating lymphocytes in primary liver carcinoma. Germline DNA was extracted too, while blood RNA derived from unsorted whole blood. The researchers produced TCR beta cDNA from approximately 460 ng total RNA with a constant-region primer. Three nested multiplex PCR rounds, a slightly modified ARM-PCR method, built the TCR beta libraries. MiXCR, applied by TCRdb to the multiplex PCR reads, yields one record per CDR3 protein. The sample consists of about 320,000 distinct CDR3 sequences, more than 55% of them appearing once. On this clonotype itself: A read error is possible here, since a much larger clone lies one base away.

The specimen was peripheral blood. The sequence derives from a man in his forties with primary liver carcinoma and hepatitis B virus infection.

This CDR3 is CASSDRVDYTDAFF. DNA of the CDR3: TGTGCCAGCAGTGACAGGGTCGATTATACTGATGCTTTCTTT. The chain has TRBV6-2 or TRBV6-3 and TRBJ1-1; 7 bases agree with TRBD1. Germline loops: CDR1 MNHEY, CDR2 SVGEGT. CDR3 size: 14 residues.